This T cell receptor (beta chain) is from a study of a mutant IDH1 vaccine in newly diagnosed glioma. Study context: Vaccines were begun 4-6 weeks after radiotherapy alone, or with temozolomide cycles.

The sample's time point: week 35, safety follow-up. Alongside topical imiquimod, each dose of vaccine comprised 300 ug of mutant IDH1 20-mer peptide. V lost 2 bases and J lost 10, with 16 bases in between. The CDR3 runs 14 residues. Looked up from germline, CDR1 is SGHKS and CDR2 is YYEKEE (reference sequence). Profiled with immunoSEQ multiplex PCR; TCRdb holds only in-frame clones, not every one. The sample records around 53,000 clones, approximately 79% being singletons. As to this clone: The antigen is unknown.

Specimen: PBMCs, collected from a glioma patient whose treatment included an IDH1 peptide vaccine. The TCR sequence derives from a middle-aged man with glioma. This chain joins TRBV5-5 and TRBJ1-5; a weak D match, TRBD1 (6 bases). CDR3 region: CASSLWDKGFPQHF. Written as DNA, the CDR3 is TGTGCCAGCAGCTTATGGGACAAGGGCTTTCCCCAGCATTTT. Variable domain in full (rest from reference TRBV5-5 and TRBJ1-5): DAGVTQSPTHLIKTRGQQVTLRCSPISGHKSVSWYQQVLGQGPQFIFQYYEKEERGRGNFPDRFSARQFPNYSSELNVNALLLGDSALYLCASSLWDKGFPQHFGDGTRLSIL.